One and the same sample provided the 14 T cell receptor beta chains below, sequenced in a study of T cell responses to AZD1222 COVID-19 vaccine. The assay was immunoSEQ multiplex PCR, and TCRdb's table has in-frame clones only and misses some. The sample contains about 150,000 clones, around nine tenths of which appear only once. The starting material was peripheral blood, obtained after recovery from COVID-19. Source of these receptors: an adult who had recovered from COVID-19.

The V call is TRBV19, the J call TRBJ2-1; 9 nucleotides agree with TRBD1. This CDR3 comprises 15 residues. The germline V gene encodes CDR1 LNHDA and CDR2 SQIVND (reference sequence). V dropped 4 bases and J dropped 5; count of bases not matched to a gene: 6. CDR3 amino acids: CASSTGTGTNNEQFF. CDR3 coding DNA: TGTGCCAGTAGTACCGGGACAGGGACCAACAATGAGCAGTTCTTC.

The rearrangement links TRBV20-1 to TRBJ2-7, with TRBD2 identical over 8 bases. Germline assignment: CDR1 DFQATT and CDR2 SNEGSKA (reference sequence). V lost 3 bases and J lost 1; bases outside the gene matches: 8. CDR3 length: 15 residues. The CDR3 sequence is CSASTVREGSYEQYF. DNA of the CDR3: TGCAGTGCTAGTACAGTCCGGGAGGGATCCTACGAGCAGTACTTC.

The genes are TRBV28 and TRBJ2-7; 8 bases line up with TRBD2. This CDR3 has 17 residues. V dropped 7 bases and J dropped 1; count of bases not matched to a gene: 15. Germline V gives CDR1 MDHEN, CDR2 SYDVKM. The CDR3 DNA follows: TGTGCCAGCATCTCACGTGGGGCGGGAGGTATGTCCTACGAGCAGTACTTC. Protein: CASISRGAGGMSYEQYF. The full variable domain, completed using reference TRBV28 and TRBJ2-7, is DVKVTQSSRYLVKRTGEKVFLECVQDMDHENMFWYRQDPGLGLRLIYFSYDVKMKEKGDIPEGYSVSREKKERFSLILESASTNQTSMYLCASISRGAGGMSYEQYFGPGTRLTVT.

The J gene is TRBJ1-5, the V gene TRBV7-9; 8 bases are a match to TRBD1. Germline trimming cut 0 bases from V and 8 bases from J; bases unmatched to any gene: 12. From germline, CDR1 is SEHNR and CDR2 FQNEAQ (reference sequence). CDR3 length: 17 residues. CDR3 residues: CASSLAWAGGEGEPQHF. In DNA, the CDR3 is TGTGCCAGCAGCTTAGCATGGGCAGGGGGCGAGGGGGAGCCCCAGCATTTT.

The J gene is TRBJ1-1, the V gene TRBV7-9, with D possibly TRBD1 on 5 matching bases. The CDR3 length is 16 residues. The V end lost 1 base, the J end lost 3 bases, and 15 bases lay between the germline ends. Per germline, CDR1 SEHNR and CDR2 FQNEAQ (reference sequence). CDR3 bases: TGTGCCAGCAGCTTAGATCGGGGCGGCTGGGACACTGAAGCTTTCTTT. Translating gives CASSLDRGGWDTEAFF.

This CDR3 is CASRENSGDYGYTF. The CDR3 DNA reads TGCGCCAGCAGGGAGAACTCCGGGGATTATGGCTACACCTTC. The gene calls are TRBV5-1 and TRBJ1-2; no reliable D call. This CDR3 has 14 amino acids. Germline V gene lookup returns CDR1 SGHRS and CDR2 YFSETQ. With 5 bases removed from V and 5 bases from J, the gap between germline ends came to 16 bases. The variable domain in full, completed from reference TRBV5-1 and TRBJ1-2, reads KAGVTQTPRYLIKTRGQQVTLSCSPISGHRSVSWYQQTPGQGLQFLFEYFSETQRNKGNFPGRFSGRQFSNSRSEMNVSTLELGDSALYLCASRENSGDYGYTFGSGTRLTVV.

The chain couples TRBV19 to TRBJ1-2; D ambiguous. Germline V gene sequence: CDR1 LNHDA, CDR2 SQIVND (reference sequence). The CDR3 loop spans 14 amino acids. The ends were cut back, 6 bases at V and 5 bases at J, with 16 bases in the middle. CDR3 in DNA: TGTGCCAGTAGCCTCCCGACGAGCCGGTATGGCTACACCTTC. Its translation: CASSLPTSRYGYTF. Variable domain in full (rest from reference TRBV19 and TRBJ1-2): DGGITQSPKYLFRKEGQNVTLSCEQNLNHDAMYWYRQDPGQGLRLIYYSQIVNDFQKGDIAEGYSVSREKKESFPLTVTSAQKNPTAFYLCASSLPTSRYGYTFGSGTRLTVV.

Written as DNA, the CDR3 is TGTGCCAGCAGCCGGAGGGGGGACAGGGGCGAAAAACTGTTTTTT. This codes for CASSRRGDRGEKLFF. This chain connects TRBV5-5 to TRBJ1-4; 10 bases map to TRBD1. The J segment lost 8 bases and the V segment lost 4 bases, leaving 8 bases of the junction unmatched. The CDR3 loop spans 15 amino acids. CDR1 and CDR2 from the germline V gene are SGHKS and YYEKEE (reference sequence).

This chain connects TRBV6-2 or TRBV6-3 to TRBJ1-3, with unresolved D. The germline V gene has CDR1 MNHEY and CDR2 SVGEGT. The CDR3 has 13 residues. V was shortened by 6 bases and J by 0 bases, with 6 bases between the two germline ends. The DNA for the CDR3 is TGTGCCAGCAGCGACAACTCTGGAAACACCATATATTTT. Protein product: CASSDNSGNTIYF.

The CDR3 DNA reads TGCGCCAGCAGCTTGGGGCCGCGGGATGGCGGCTACACCTTC. Residues: CASSLGPRDGGYTF. The rearrangement links TRBV5-1 to TRBJ1-2; D is unresolved. CDR1 and CDR2 (germline): SGHRS, YFSETQ. Between the trimmed V and J ends, which lost 0 bases and 8 bases, there was a span of 14 bases. CDR3 length: 14 residues.

CDR3 residues: CASSLGFSETDGYTF. DNA of the CDR3: TGTGCCAGCAGCTTGGGATTCTCCGAGACCGATGGCTACACCTTC. The chain carries TRBV5-4 and TRBJ1-2; D not certain. Trimming removed 0 bases at V and 6 bases at J, with 15 bases between. The CDR3 runs 15 residues. CDR1 and CDR2 from the germline V gene are SGHNT and YYREEE (reference sequence).

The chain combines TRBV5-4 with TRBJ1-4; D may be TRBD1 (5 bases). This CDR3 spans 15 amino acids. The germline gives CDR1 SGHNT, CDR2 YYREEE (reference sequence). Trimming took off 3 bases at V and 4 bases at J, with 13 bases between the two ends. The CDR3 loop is CASSSRQYNNEKLFF. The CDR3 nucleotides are TGTGCCAGCAGCTCCCGACAGTATAATAATGAAAAACTGTTTTTT.

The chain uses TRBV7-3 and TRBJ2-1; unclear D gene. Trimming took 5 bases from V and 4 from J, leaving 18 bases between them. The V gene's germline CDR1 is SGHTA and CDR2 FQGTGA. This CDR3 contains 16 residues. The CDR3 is CASSPTDLRRYNEQFF. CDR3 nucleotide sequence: TGTGCCAGCAGCCCGACGGACCTGAGACGTTACAATGAGCAGTTCTTC.

The CDR3 spells CASRRGADLGAFF. Written as DNA, the CDR3 is TGTGCCAGCAGAAGGGGGGCCGACCTCGGGGCTTTCTTT. The chain joins TRBV28 to TRBJ1-1, with a tentative D call TRBD1 (6 bases). This CDR3 comprises 13 residues. Germline lookup yields CDR1 MDHEN and CDR2 SYDVKM. V lost 6 bases and J lost 11, with 19 bases in between.